These T cell receptor beta chains were read from a single sample in a study of cytomegalovirus exposure and HLA in healthy donors. Sequenced by immunoSEQ multiplex PCR; TCRdb stores in-frame clones only, minus some. Of roughly 280,000 clones in the sample, roughly 70% were seen once. Sequencing was done on a sample of PBMCs. These receptors were taken from a female donor in good health and CMV-seronegative. Both conserved end residues are part of each CDR3. A D gene is named only where the DNA matches it firmly. A clone size is listed for some rows: how often the clone was seen (once, few, many), or a class if it is expanded.

d_call	j_call	v_call	clone_size	cdr3_nt	cdr3_aa
NA	TRBJ1-1	TRBV6-6	NA	TGTGCCAGCGGGCAGGCGTTGGGTCACACTGAAGCTTTCTTT	CASGQALGHTEAFF
TRBD2	TRBJ2-1	TRBV5-4	once	TGTGCCAGCAGCACCGGGACTAGCGGACCACCCTACAATGAGCAGTTCTTC	CASSTGTSGPPYNEQFF
TRBD2	TRBJ2-1	TRBV7-3	NA	TGTGCCAGCAGCTTAAGGGAGGGGTCCTACAATGAGCAGTTCTTC	CASSLREGSYNEQFF
TRBD2	TRBJ2-1	TRBV16	few	TGTGCCAGCAGCCAAGCCGGGAGGGTTAACGACAATGAGCAGTTCTTC	CASSQAGRVNDNEQFF
NA	TRBJ2-1	TRBV4-1	NA	TGCGCCAGCAGCCACAACAATGAGCAGTTCTTC	CASSHNNEQFF
TRBD2	TRBJ2-1	TRBV6-4	NA	TGTGCCAGCAGTGACGCCGGGACTAGCGGGAGGTGGAATGAGCAGTTCTTC	CASSDAGTSGRWNEQFF
TRBD1	TRBJ1-4	TRBV6-1	NA	TGTGCCAGCAGTGCCAGGAGACAGGGAGTAGTGGCTAATGAAAAACTGTTTTTT	CASSARRQGVVANEKLFF
NA	TRBJ1-1	TRBV5-1	NA	TGCGCCAGCACAACTATCCAGGGTGTATCCACTGAAGCTTTCTTT	CASTTIQGVSTEAFF
NA	TRBJ1-2	TRBV7-2	NA	TGTGCCAGCAGCAAGCTCGTACAGGTCAGAGGCTATGGCTACACCTTC	CASSKLVQVRGYGYTF
TRBD2	TRBJ2-1	TRBV10-1	NA	TGCGCCAGCAGTGAGTCGAGACTAGCGGCCGATCCTGGGAATGAGCAGTTCTTC	CASSESRLAADPGNEQFF
NA	TRBJ2-7	TRBV5-4	once	TGTGCCAGCAGCTCTGAGCGGGTATACGAGCAGTACTTC	CASSSERVYEQYF
TRBD1	TRBJ2-1	TRBV6-5	NA	TGTGCCAGCAGTTACGGAATAGGGACAGGATACAATGAGCAGTTCTTC	CASSYGIGTGYNEQFF
TRBD2	TRBJ2-5	TRBV2	NA	TGTGCCAGCAGTGAAGGACTAGCGGGGGCCCAAGAGACCCAGTACTTC	CASSEGLAGAQETQYF
TRBD2	TRBJ2-1	TRBV6-1	NA	TGTGCCAGCAGGGACGGGAGCGGGGTCAATGAGCAGTTCTTC	CASRDGSGVNEQFF
NA	TRBJ2-1	TRBV7-7	NA	TGTGCCAGCAGCCCGGACTCCTCCAATGAGCAGTTCTTC	CASSPDSSNEQFF
NA	TRBJ1-2	TRBV15	NA	TGTGCCACCAGCAGAGACCAGCTAGGAACTATCACCTTC	CATSRDQLGTITF
NA	TRBJ2-7	TRBV5-4	medium-sized	TGTGCCAGCAGCTTTTATCAGGGCTCCTACGAGCAGTACTTC	CASSFYQGSYEQYF
TRBD1	TRBJ2-6	TRBV28	NA	TGTGCCAGCAGTTTAGCGGACAGGAGCTCTGGGGCCAACGTCCTGACTTTC	CASSLADRSSGANVLTF
NA	TRBJ1-2	TRBV30	few	TGTGCCTGGATGGAGGGCTACACCTTC	CAWMEGYTF
NA	TRBJ2-7	TRBV6-6	NA	TGTGCCAGCAGTTCCGGGGGAGGAGTGGGCTACGAGCAGTACTTC	CASSSGGGVGYEQYF
NA	TRBJ1-3	TRBV27	NA	TGTGCCAGCAGTAGAACAGGGTGCTGTGGAAACACCATATATTTT	CASSRTGCCGNTIYF
NA	TRBJ2-6	TRBV15	NA	TGTGCCACCAGCAGAGATCTCTGCTCTGGGGCCAACGTCCTGACTTTC	CATSRDLCSGANVLTF
TRBD2	TRBJ2-3	TRBV2	NA	TGTGCCAGCAGTGAAGTACTAGCGGGGGAGGTAGATACGCAGTATTTT	CASSEVLAGEVDTQYF
NA	TRBJ1-2	TRBV30	few	TGTGCCTGGAGGGAAACTACGGGACACCTATCAGGAGGCTACACCTTC	CAWRETTGHLSGGYTF
NA	TRBJ2-2	TRBV27	NA	TGTGCCAGCAGTTTTTCTCCCGGGGAGCTGTTTTTT	CASSFSPGELFF
NA	TRBJ2-7	TRBV4-2	NA	TGTGCCAGCAGCCAAGAACATTACGGAACGGGGGAGCAGTACTTC	CASSQEHYGTGEQYF
NA	TRBJ2-1	TRBV14	NA	TGTGCCAGCAGCCTGTTCGGGGATACGGAGTTCTTC	CASSLFGDTEFF
TRBD2	TRBJ2-2	TRBV28	NA	TGTGCCAGCAGTACCTTAGCGGGAGGGGGCTTTAACACCGGGGAGCTGTTTTTT	CASSTLAGGGFNTGELFF
TRBD2	TRBJ2-1	TRBV6-1	NA	TGTGCCAGCAGTGAAGCCTCCCACCCGGGACTAGCGGGAAGGTACTCCTACAATGAGCAGTTCTTC	CASSEASHPGLAGRYSYNEQFF
NA	TRBJ2-1	TRBV5-4	NA	TGTGCCAGCAGCTATGACTATGAGCAGTTCTTC	CASSYDYEQFF
TRBD2	TRBJ2-7	TRBV6-1	once	TGTGCCAGCAAGGGAGGACTAGCATTGTCGCACGAGCAGTACTTC	CASKGGLALSHEQYF
NA	TRBJ1-2	TRBV28	NA	TGTGCCAGCAGCCCCGGGACTTACGGCTACACCTTC	CASSPGTYGYTF
TRBD2	TRBJ2-7	TRBV6-5	NA	TGTGCCAGCAGTTACTTCGGACTAGCGGGCTACGAGCAGTACTTC	CASSYFGLAGYEQYF
NA	TRBJ2-5	TRBV6-1	NA	TGTGCCAGCAGTCGACGGCGCGGGAAAGAGACCCAGTACTTC	CASSRRRGKETQYF
NA	TRBJ2-5	TRBV28	NA	TGTGCCAGCAGTCTCTTCTGGGTGGGGGGAAAGAGGTGGGAGACCCAGTACTTC	CASSLFWVGGKRWETQYF
TRBD1	TRBJ2-7	TRBV27	NA	TGTGCCAGCCAAGTGGGACAGGGGAACGAGCAGTACTTC	CASQVGQGNEQYF
NA	TRBJ1-5	TRBV30	NA	TGTGCCTGGAGTGAAGGGGGAGGCAATCAGCCCCAGCATTTT	CAWSEGGGNQPQHF
TRBD2	TRBJ2-6	TRBV27	NA	TGTGCCAGCACCCCCTTCGGGAGGAGCTCTGGGGCCAACGTCCTGACTTTC	CASTPFGRSSGANVLTF
NA	TRBJ1-5	TRBV25-1	NA	TGTGCCAGCAGTGAATCAGGCCTCAATCAGCCCCAGCATTTT	CASSESGLNQPQHF
NA	TRBJ2-3	TRBV19	NA	TGTGCCAGTAGTATTAGCGGTCGCACAGATACGCAGTATTTT	CASSISGRTDTQYF
TRBD1	TRBJ2-3	TRBV18	NA	TGTGCCAGCTCACCTCAACAAGGGACAGGGTCGGGCCATACGCAGTATTTT	CASSPQQGTGSGHTQYF
TRBD2	TRBJ2-2	TRBV10-3	once	TGTGCCATCAGTGAGGGACTAGCGGGAGTGATCGGGGAGCTGTTTTTT	CAISEGLAGVIGELFF
NA	TRBJ2-3	TRBV7-9	NA	TGTGCCAGCATGTCAGGGAACACAGATACGCAGTATTTT	CASMSGNTDTQYF
NA	TRBJ1-1	TRBV6-5	NA	TGTGCCAGCAGTTACTCGAATAGTGATCGGGGTCGGGCTTTCTTT	CASSYSNSDRGRAFF
TRBD1	TRBJ1-2	TRBV5-4	NA	TGTGCCAGCAGCTTTTTGCGGACAGGGAAAAGCTATGGCTACACCTTC	CASSFLRTGKSYGYTF
TRBD2	TRBJ2-1	TRBV4-1	NA	TGCGCCAGCAGCCATAGCGGGAGAGGGAATGAGCAGTTCTTC	CASSHSGRGNEQFF
NA	TRBJ2-3	TRBV11-3	NA	TGTGCCAGCAGTTTAGTAGATTCAGATACGCAGTATTTT	CASSLVDSDTQYF
NA	TRBJ2-7	TRBV28	NA	TGTGCCAGCAGTAGGGTACCGGGAGGGGGCAACTCCTACGAGCAGTACTTC	CASSRVPGGGNSYEQYF
TRBD2	TRBJ2-7	TRBV29-1	NA	TGCAGCGTAGATGGTCTAGCGGGAGGAGAATCCTACGAGCAGTACTTC	CSVDGLAGGESYEQYF
NA	TRBJ2-6	TRBV5-1	NA	TGCGCCAGCAGTTTCGGCGGGTCGGGGGCCAACGTCCTGACTTTC	CASSFGGSGANVLTF
NA	TRBJ2-2	TRBV5-1	NA	TGCGCCAGCAGCTTGTCGCCAGGGTCGAACACCGGGGAGCTGTTTTTT	CASSLSPGSNTGELFF
NA	TRBJ1-2	TRBV9	NA	TGTGCCAGCAGCGCTAGACAGCATGGGAACTATGGCTACACCTTC	CASSARQHGNYGYTF
NA	TRBJ1-5	TRBV25-1	NA	TGTGCCAGCAGTGAAAATCCGAGACAGAATCCGCCCCAGCATTTT	CASSENPRQNPPQHF
NA	TRBJ1-2	TRBV5-1	NA	TGCGCCAGCAGCACCTGGGTTGGTGAGGATGGCTACACCTTC	CASSTWVGEDGYTF
NA	TRBJ1-1	TRBV7-8	once	TGTGCCAGCAGCAAAACAGGGTGGGGAGGGGACACTGAAGCTTTCTTT	CASSKTGWGGDTEAFF
TRBD2	TRBJ2-3	TRBV4-1	NA	TGCGCCAGCAGCCAGAGGGGTATGGCGGGAGGACAAGATACGCAGTATTTT	CASSQRGMAGGQDTQYF
TRBD1	TRBJ1-1	TRBV19	NA	TGTGCCAGTAGTATTAGGGGGCGCGGCACTGAAGCTTTCTTT	CASSIRGRGTEAFF
NA	TRBJ2-5	TRBV23-1	NA	TGCGCCAGCAGACCCATGACTAGTCAAGAGACCCAGTACTTC	CASRPMTSQETQYF